This T cell receptor beta chain was found in a study of sequential checkpoint blockade in melanoma. For the study at large: Patients were randomized 1:1 to nivolumab-then-ipilimumab or ipilimumab-then-nivolumab first-line. Each arm's sequence ended with maintenance nivolumab.

Regarding treatment: randomized to nivolumab then ipilimumab (arm A) or the reverse (arm B). Patients had received no earlier DNA-damaging chemotherapy. Live CD3+CD8+ CD19− CD56− cells were sorted from PBMCs. Clones were sequenced by immunoSEQ multiplex PCR, and TCRdb holds only the in-frame ones, with some missing. This sample has about 4,600 clones; approximately 60% occur once, and the top ten carry over 20%. This specimen was CD8+ T cells sorted from blood (inferred from file names), taken from a patient given nivolumab and ipilimumab in sequence. The TCR originated in a human donor with melanoma.

This CDR3 is CASSFTPSGGSGEQYF. For the CDR3, the DNA is TGCGCCAGCAGCTTTACACCTTCCGGCGGGTCGGGCGAGCAGTACTTC. V and J are TRBV5-1 and TRBJ2-7, with D perhaps matching TRBD2 (5 bases). Trimming removed 2 bases from V and 6 bases from J, with 21 bases in between. There are 16 residues in the CDR3. The germline gives CDR1 SGHRS, CDR2 YFSETQ.